The following is a T cell receptor beta chain sequence with its context. As yet, its antigen is unknown. This record comes from a study of CD8+CD57+ T cells in acquired aplastic anemia. The wider study: The study obtained an average of roughly 3 ug of DNA from sorted CD4+ and CD8+ cells. Notes on the study in general: Patients did not significantly differ from controls in CD8+ Simpson's diversity.

Investigators profiled TCR beta VDJ and CDR3 from genomic DNA template. MiXCR, run by TCRdb on the reads, gives a single entry per CDR3 protein. The table lists roughly 160,000 distinct CDR3 sequences, over 70% of them singletons. The sequenced patients had an expansion of CD8+CD57+ cells seen by flow cytometry. V was clipped by 2 bases and J by 2 bases; unmatched bases: 6. CDR3 size: 17 residues. Germline V gives CDR1 LNHNV, CDR2 YYDKDF (reference sequence). This receptor was identified in a human donor with aplastic anemia. The sample comprised sorted CD4+, CD8+, or CD8+CD57+ T cells (not recorded which) from PBMCs. The J gene is TRBJ2-2, the V gene TRBV15; TRBD1 matches at 9 bases. CDR3 DNA: TGTGCCACCAGCAGATCCGGACAGGGGCCCAACACCGGGGAGCTGTTTTTT. It yields the protein CATSRSGQGPNTGELFF.